Listed below are T cell receptor beta chains from one sample, sequenced in a study of T cells in Graves' hyperthyroidism and ophthalmopathy. In TCRdb, the multiplex PCR reads were re-called with MiXCR into one record per CDR3 protein. The profile shows 490,000 or so distinct CDR3 sequences, 46% of them singletons. Material: peripheral blood or thyroid tissue (not recorded which). Receptors were obtained from an adult woman with Graves' disease, either hyperthyroidism or ophthalmopathy (not recorded which). The CDR3 runs from the conserved cysteine through the conserved F or W. The order of the fields is D gene, J gene, V gene, clone size, CDR3 DNA, CDR3 protein. D genes are given only for firm matches. The size of a clone is reported for some rows only, either as once, few or many, or as a class for expanded clones.

. TRBJ2-5 TRBV5-1 few TGCGCCAGCAGCTTGCAGACCCAAGGGGAGACCCAGTACTTC CASSLQTQGETQYF
. TRBJ1-1 TRBV7-9 . TGTGCCAGCAGCCCCCCTTCGGGTTTACGCACTGAAGCTTTCTTT CASSPPSGLRTEAFF
TRBD2 TRBJ2-5 TRBV5-1 many TGCGCCAGCAGCTTGGAAGGTAGCGGGTACCAAGAGACCCAGTACTTC CASSLEGSGYQETQYF
TRBD2 TRBJ2-5 TRBV19 many TGTGCCAGTAGTGGAACCCGGACTAGCCCTCAAGAGACCCAGTACTTC CASSGTRTSPQETQYF
. TRBJ2-5 TRBV12-3/TRBV12-4 . TGCGCCAGCACCGATTTGGAGACCCAGTACTTC CASTDLETQYF
. TRBJ1-4 TRBV7-2 . TGTGCCAGCAGCTCCCGGTCCAGAGAGGGCGAAAAACTGTTTTTT CASSSRSREGEKLFF
. TRBJ1-2 TRBV20-1 . TGCAGTGCTAGATCCAGGGGATGGTCGTCGTTGTTC CSARSRGWSSLF
TRBD1 TRBJ2-2 TRBV7-2 many TGTGCCAGCAGCCCTCCCCACAGGGGAAAAGCCGGGGAGCTGTTTTTT CASSPPHRGKAGELFF
. TRBJ1-1 TRBV7-6 many TGTGCCAGCAGCTATTATGGGGGCGCCGTCACTGAAGCTTTCTTT CASSYYGGAVTEAFF
. TRBJ2-5 TRBV12-3/TRBV12-4 many TGTGCCAGCAGTTTTACTACGCGAGAGACCCAGTACTTC CASSFTTRETQYF
TRBD1 TRBJ2-5 TRBV5-5 . TGTGCCAGCAGGAATATACGAGGGGGCGCCCAGGGGGAGACCCAGTACTTC CASRNIRGGAQGETQYF
TRBD1 TRBJ1-1 TRBV7-9 . TGTGCCAGCAGCCAGCGGGGACAGATCGACACTGAAGCTTTCTTT CASSQRGQIDTEAFF
TRBD1 TRBJ1-2 TRBV20-1 . TGCAGTGCTAGAGAATCACAGGGGAACCGCTATGGCTACACCTTC CSARESQGNRYGYTF
. TRBJ1-4 TRBV10-3 many TGTGCCATCAGTCCGGGGGCGTTGTCACAGGGAAAGAATGAAAAACTGTTTTTT CAISPGALSQGKNEKLFF
TRBD1 TRBJ1-2 TRBV20-1 many TGCAGTGCTAGAGGGGACAGGGTCGCTGGCTACACCTTC CSARGDRVAGYTF
. TRBJ1-1 TRBV29-1 few TGCAGCGTTGAAGGGGGGCTTACGAACACTGAAGCTTTCTTT CSVEGGLTNTEAFF
. TRBJ2-2 TRBV7-8 once TGTGCCAGCAGCTTAGGTGGGATTGACACCGGGGAGCTGTTTTTT CASSLGGIDTGELFF
. TRBJ2-5 TRBV24-1 . TGTGCCACCAGTAAGGGAGATAGCAATCAGCCCCAGTACTTC CATSKGDSNQPQYF
TRBD1 TRBJ2-7 TRBV29-1 many TGCAGCGCGACCGGGACAGACCTCTACGAGCAGTACTTC CSATGTDLYEQYF
TRBD1 TRBJ1-1 TRBV5-1 few TGCGCCAGCAGCATACAACAGGGGGCGGGTGACACTGAAGCTTTCTTT CASSIQQGAGDTEAFF
. TRBJ1-4 TRBV20-1 many TGCAGTGCTAGGTCGGGGGGCAAGGAAAAACTGTTTTTT CSARSGGKEKLFF
. TRBJ2-7 TRBV3-1 many TGTGCCAGCAGCCAGTTTAACAACTACGAGCAGTACTTC CASSQFNNYEQYF
. TRBJ1-2 TRBV29-1 many TGCAGCGTTGGGACCACAGGGAGTCGTTATGGCTACACCTTC CSVGTTGSRYGYTF
. TRBJ1-5 TRBV7-2 . TGTGCCAGCAGCTGGACCTTGGATCAGCCCCAGCATTTT CASSWTLDQPQHF
. TRBJ1-1 TRBV7-8 few TGTGCCAGTAGTATGGGAAACACTGAAGCTTTCTTT CASSMGNTEAFF
TRBD1 TRBJ2-6 TRBV13 . TGTGCCAGCAGCTTATGGGACAGGGGAAGCGCTGGGGCCAACGTCCTGACTTTC CASSLWDRGSAGANVLTF
. TRBJ2-5 TRBV5-1 . TGTGCCAGCAGCCCACGATGGGAGACCCAGTACTTC CASSPRWETQYF
TRBD1 TRBJ1-3 TRBV7-7 . TGTGCCAGCAGTCCGGACAGGTCTGGAAACACCATATATTTT CASSPDRSGNTIYF
. TRBJ2-2 TRBV7-9 . TGTGCCAGCAGCAAAGGGACCTCGGACACCGGGGAGCTGTTTTTT CASSKGTSDTGELFF
TRBD1 TRBJ2-7 TRBV28 many TGTGCCAGCAGTTTTGGGGGACAGGGTTACGAGCAGTACTTC CASSFGGQGYEQYF
TRBD1 TRBJ1-2 TRBV7-9 few TGTGCCAGCAGCCACCGGGACAGCGGCTACACCTTC CASSHRDSGYTF
. TRBJ1-4 TRBV5-4 many TGTGCCAGCAGACCCCAGGATACGGAAAAACTGTTTTTT CASRPQDTEKLFF
. TRBJ2-5 TRBV7-9 . TGTGCCAGCAGCTTTCAACGGGAACAAGAGACCCAGTACTTC CASSFQREQETQYF
TRBD2 TRBJ2-7 TRBV7-2 . TGTGCCAGCAGCTACACTAGCGGGGGCTCCTACGAGCAGTACTTC CASSYTSGGSYEQYF
TRBD1 TRBJ1-6 TRBV7-2 many TGTGCCAGCAGCTTAGGGCACAGGGGGCCCAATAATTCACCCCTCCACTTT CASSLGHRGPNNSPLHF
. TRBJ1-1 TRBV19 . TGTGCCACAAAAGGACAGCTGGGCACTGAAGCTTTCTTT CATKGQLGTEAFF
. TRBJ2-7 TRBV7-6 many TGTGCCAGCAGCCCCAGGGACATCGGCGAGCAGTACTTC CASSPRDIGEQYF
. TRBJ2-2 TRBV19 . TGTGCCAGTTCCGGATATTCGAACACCGGGGAGCTGTTTTTT CASSGYSNTGELFF
. TRBJ2-7 TRBV29-1 . TGCAGCGTTGGCACTAGCTATTCCTACGAGCAGTACTTC CSVGTSYSYEQYF
. TRBJ1-3 TRBV10-1 many TGCGCCAGCACCCTGACAGGAAACACCATATATTTT CASTLTGNTIYF
. TRBJ1-1 TRBV5-6 many TGTGCCAGCAGCCTGGAGGGCAGGGAGGCCACTGAAGCTTTCTTT CASSLEGREATEAFF
. TRBJ1-1 TRBV2 . TGTGCCAGCAGCGGAGACAGCATGAACACTGAAGCTTTCTTT CASSGDSMNTEAFF
. TRBJ2-7 TRBV7-3 many TGTGCCAGCAGCTTAAATGTGGGACCCCCCTACGAGCAGTACTTC CASSLNVGPPYEQYF
. TRBJ1-1 TRBV29-1 . TGCAGCGTTGAAATACAAGGGACCACTGAAGCTTTCTTT CSVEIQGTTEAFF
TRBD2 TRBJ2-5 TRBV7-2 many TGTGCCAATGGACTAGCGGGAGAGTGGGAGACCCAGTACTTC CANGLAGEWETQYF
TRBD1 TRBJ1-4 TRBV7-9 . TGCGCCAGCAGCCACCTAACACTCACTACAGGGGAGAAACTGTTTTTT CASSHLTLTTGEKLFF
. TRBJ1-1 TRBV5-1 . TGCGACAGCAGCCCAACTACGGGGTACACTGAAGCTTTCTTT CDSSPTTGYTEAFF
. TRBJ2-7 TRBV14 few TGTGCCAGCTCCCCTCCTGACAGAGCCCCCTACGAGCAGTACTTC CASSPPDRAPYEQYF
. TRBJ1-4 TRBV6-6 many TGTGCCAGCAGACGTGTGGCATCTGCAACTAATGAAAAACTGTTTTTT CASRRVASATNEKLFF
. TRBJ2-5 TRBV2 . TGTGCCAGCAGTGATTATCTAGGGGAGACCCAGTACTTC CASSDYLGETQYF
. TRBJ1-1 TRBV20-1 . TGCAGTGCTAGCCGGGACGCCAGGACGACTGAAGCTTTCTTT CSASRDARTTEAFF
TRBD1 TRBJ2-7 TRBV5-1 . TGCGCCAGCAGCTTGGAGTCAGGGGGCGAGCAGTACTTC CASSLESGGEQYF
TRBD2 TRBJ2-5 TRBV7-6 . TGTGCCAGCAGCTTAGGAGTAGCGGGAGGCCTCCAAGAGACCCAGTACTTC CASSLGVAGGLQETQYF
. TRBJ1-6 TRBV25-1 many TGTGCCAGCAGTGCACAAATGGGGAATTCACCCCTCCACTTT CASSAQMGNSPLHF
. TRBJ2-5 TRBV5-1 many TGCGCCAGCAGCTTGGGAGAGGGACTCTCGCAAGAGACCCAGTACTTC CASSLGEGLSQETQYF
. TRBJ2-5 TRBV7-8 many TGTGCCAGCAGCTCACAGGGGGGGGGAGAGACCCAGTACTTC CASSSQGGGETQYF
. TRBJ2-7 TRBV10-3 . TGTGCCATCAGTGAGACCGAAAACTACGAGCAGTACTTC CAISETENYEQYF
. TRBJ1-3 TRBV12-3/TRBV12-4 . TGTGCCAGCAGCCCCTCGGGCGCCATATATTTT CASSPSGAIYF